The clone carrying this TCR beta chain was detected only once. This sample was taken from a study of blood T cell repertoires in COVID-19. Study at large: Acute-phase and convalescent COVID-19 samples originated in the United States, Italy and Spain. The analysed material was cDNA or gDNA that came from T cells, B-cell-depleted T cells, or PBMCs.

The trim removed 6 bases at V and 6 bases at J, leaving 8 bases unmatched. Germline CDR1 is MDHEN and CDR2 is SYDVKM. The CDR3 is 15 residues long. Original methodology: Amplification of reference gene primers provided the estimated nucleated cell counts. Method: immunoSEQ multiplex PCR; TCRdb's copy keeps in-frame clones and lacks some. From that table come the V and J calls and clone size; the DNA was used to work out D and trimming. The table shows more than 100,000 clones, with roughly 90% occurring only once. Sequencing was done on a sample of peripheral blood. The receptor comes from a man aged 70 or older with active COVID-19. The V and J genes are TRBV28 and TRBJ2-2; 9 positions agree with TRBD2. As DNA, the CDR3 is TGTGCCAGCAGCCGTCATAGCGGGAGCCCCGGGGAGCTGTTTTTT. Translating it yields CASSRHSGSPGELFF. The whole variable domain, filled in from reference TRBV28 and TRBJ2-2, reads DVKVTQSSRYLVKRTGEKVFLECVQDMDHENMFWYRQDPGLGLRLIYFSYDVKMKEKGDIPEGYSVSREKKERFSLILESASTNQTSMYLCASSRHSGSPGELFFGEGSRLTVL.